This TCR beta chain originates from a study of cytomegalovirus exposure and HLA in healthy donors. Turning to this clone: Antigen: not known.

Study-wide findings and caveats: For TCR beta chains, V- and J-gene trimming was later linked to a missense DCLRE1C variant.

PCR was performed using 60 Vbeta and 13 Jbeta primers. Libraries were prepared by immunoSEQ multiplex PCR; TCRdb keeps only in-frame clonotypes and omits some of them. The sample holds fewer than 250,000 clones, around nine tenths seen once. There are 15 residues in the CDR3. Per germline, CDR1 LNHDA and CDR2 SQIVND (reference sequence). V was pared by 3 bases and J by 4 bases, with 12 bases between. This chain uses TRBV19 with TRBJ2-2, with a weak D call TRBD1 (5 bases). Sequences were obtained from PBMCs. The clonotype originates from a woman aged 18-35 years in good health and CMV-seronegative. The CDR3 protein is CASSIGQGITGELFF. The CDR3, as DNA: TGTGCCAGTAGTATTGGGCAGGGTATCACCGGGGAGCTGTTTTTT.